The T cell receptor (beta chain) described here comes from a study of identical twins. Study outcomes and limitations: The study drew conclusions from cross-sectional statistical analysis, not from following the same donors. Out-of-frame TCR alpha sharing observed in monozygotic twins exceeded model estimates.

With 6 bases removed from V and 7 bases from J, the gap between germline ends came to 10 bases. Germline V gene sequence: CDR1 MNHEY, CDR2 SVGEGT. The CDR3 spans 12 residues. Many counts were recorded for this clonotype. Antigen specificity is unknown. TCRdb re-derived calls from the 5' RACE reads in MiXCR, one entry per CDR3 protein. Of 640,000 or so distinct CDR3 sequences in the sample, 6% to 6.5% were seen once. This chain links TRBV6-2 or TRBV6-3 with TRBJ2-1, with D perhaps matching TRBD2 (6 bases). The specimen was naive T cells sorted from blood. The TCR originated in a man younger than 35 in good health. The CDR3 bases are TGTGCCAGCAGACTCCTAGCGAATGAGCAGTTCTTC. It encodes CASRLLANEQFF.